This TCR beta chain was recovered during a study of cytotoxic CD8 clonotypes in ibrutinib-treated CLL. Notes on this clone: Its antigen remains unidentified.

Germline values: CDR1 SQVTM, CDR2 ANQGSEA. The CDR3 length is 15 residues. The V segment lost 4 bases and the J segment 6 bases; nucleotides outside the gene matches: 12. Only in-frame clones appear in the TCRdb table, and some are missing; sequencing was by immunoSEQ multiplex PCR. The sample comprises approximately 120,000 clones, 58% of which are singletons, and under 45% rests with the top ten. Study results and caveats: Treatment left the uncommon public clonotypes either contracted or stable in frequency.

The J gene is TRBJ2-7, the V gene TRBV29-1; 10 bases line up with TRBD1. Sequenced material: PBMCs, taken after 24 months of ibrutinib treatment. The sequence derives from a human donor with chronic lymphocytic leukemia. The CDR3 loop reads CSVGRAGQGSSEQYF. The CDR3 DNA is TGCAGCGTTGGGAGGGCGGGACAGGGGTCTAGCGAGCAGTACTTC.